This record looks at one T cell receptor (beta chain) sequence and its context. Its antigen remains unknown. The data derive from a study of T cell responses to AZD1222 COVID-19 vaccine. Study findings and constraints: Among spike-specific TCRs, nearly half reportedly target unmutated variant regions. The donor cohort was predominantly white British with a female majority, and clonal diversity may have been underestimated.

Here immunoSEQ multiplex PCR was the method, and the copy in TCRdb shows in-frame clones only, minus some. The table records roughly 150,000 clones, approximately 90% of them present only once. The CDR3 consists of 15 residues. The ends were cut back, 0 bases at V and 4 bases at J, with 10 bases in the middle. The germline V gene has CDR1 SGHTA and CDR2 FQGNSA. The sample here was peripheral blood, taken on day 0 of MenACWY control vaccination. The sequence derives from an adult in good health. This rearrangement joins TRBV7-2 to TRBJ2-1; D perhaps matches TRBD2 (6 bases). The DNA for the CDR3 is TGTGCCAGCAGCTTAGCGTACGGGGGTTACAATGAGCAGTTCTTC. It yields the protein CASSLAYGGYNEQFF.